This T cell receptor (beta chain) comes out of a study of blood T cells in healthy people across ages. Study overall: Per every two T cells, about one barcoded beta molecule was captured by template switching. Study observations and caveats: A roughly linear age-dependent decrease characterized TCR beta diversity per million T cells. The study found more naive CD4+ cells and higher diversity in long-lived than aged donors.

Using a J-beta primer mix together with a sample-barcoded 5' primer, a second PCR was run for about 6 to 11 cycles. Each cDNA was tagged by a template-switch adaptor containing 12 random nucleotides. TCRdb recomputed calls from the 5' RACE reads with MiXCR, one row per CDR3 protein. This sample yields some 920,000 distinct CDR3 sequences, of which roughly 51% are seen a single time; around a fifth belongs to the top ten. CDR3 length equals 15 residues. V was cut by 5 bases and J by 7 bases, with 17 bases left in between. In germline, CDR1 is KGHSH, CDR2 LQKENI. This clonotype was seen more than once but under ten times. Its antigen is not identified.

The V call is TRBV18, the J call TRBJ1-4; D possibly corresponds to TRBD1 (5 bases). Input material: blood. This clonotype was sampled from an older woman in good health. CDR3 region: CASSEDRSPSEKLFF. The CDR3 coding sequence is TGTGCCAGCTCAGAAGACAGATCCCCCTCTGAAAAACTGTTTTTT.